The rows below give T cell receptor beta chains drawn from one sample of a study of graft-versus-host responses after intestinal transplantation. These receptors lack a known antigen. This table comes from immunoSEQ multiplex PCR, and its TCRdb copy is limited to in-frame clones, with some not included. The sample has about 93,000 clones, 80% to 95% seen once. The sample here was unstimulated CD8+ T cells sorted from spleen or lymph node cells, taken before intestinal transplant. The receptors here all came from a human donor who received an intestinal transplant. Each CDR3 is given with its conserved first and last residue. The D gene is left open where the match is weak. For some rows the clone size is stated as once, few or many, or as a class when expanded; others skip it.

j_call | v_call | d_call | cdr3_length | clone_size | cdr3_aa | cdr3_nt
TRBJ2-1 | TRBV10-2 | TRBD2 | 18 | - | CASSEPQEQRGSYNEQFF | TGCGCCAGCAGTGAACCTCAAGAACAGCGGGGTTCGTACAATGAGCAGTTCTTC
TRBJ1-5 | TRBV6-1 | TRBD1 | 13 | - | CASRDRVDQPQHF | TGTGCCAGCCGGGACAGGGTTGATCAGCCCCAGCATTTT
TRBJ1-3 | TRBV28 | - | 16 | - | CASSYRLQGSGNTIYF | TGTGCCAGCAGTTACCGTCTACAGGGTTCTGGAAACACCATATATTTT
TRBJ1-5 | TRBV27 | TRBD1 | 15 | - | CASSLFPDRVQPQHF | TGTGCCAGCAGTTTATTTCCCGACAGGGTTCAGCCCCAGCATTTT
TRBJ2-3 | TRBV4-1 | TRBD2 | 16 | - | CASSQGTSGESDTQYF | TGCGCCAGCAGCCAAGGGACTAGCGGAGAGTCTGATACGCAGTATTTT
TRBJ1-4 | TRBV13 | - | 13 | few | CASSQRVNEKLFF | TGTGCCAGCAGCCAACGGGTGAATGAAAAACTGTTTTTT
TRBJ2-1 | TRBV19 | TRBD1 | 13 | - | CASSTPGGNEQFF | TGTGCCAGTAGTACGCCAGGGGGCAATGAGCAGTTCTTC
TRBJ2-3 | TRBV4-2 | TRBD2 | 17 | - | CASSPRLAGESTDTQYF | TGTGCCAGCAGCCCGAGACTAGCGGGGGAGAGCACAGATACGCAGTATTTT
TRBJ2-5 | TRBV7-2 | - | 12 | - | CASSSTRETQYF | TGTGCCAGCAGCTCCACCAGAGAGACCCAGTACTTC
TRBJ2-1 | TRBV7-6 | TRBD2 | 14 | - | CASSPGTSMNEQFF | TGTGCCAGCAGCCCCGGGACTAGTATGAATGAGCAGTTCTTC
TRBJ2-7 | TRBV19 | TRBD1 | 13 | - | CASSIGTGNEQYF | TGTGCCAGTAGTATAGGGACAGGGAACGAGCAGTACTTC
TRBJ2-7 | TRBV19 | TRBD1 | 14 | once | CASSIGTAFYEQYF | TGTGCCAGTAGTATTGGGACAGCATTCTACGAGCAGTACTTC
TRBJ2-3 | TRBV6-5 | - | 15 | - | CASSYEGLIVDTQYF | TGTGCCAGCAGTTACGAGGGACTTATCGTCGATACGCAGTATTTT
TRBJ2-1 | TRBV6-1 | TRBD2 | 17 | - | CASREAVAGTSYNEQFF | TGTGCCAGCAGGGAAGCGGTAGCGGGCACCTCCTACAATGAGCAGTTCTTC
TRBJ2-1 | TRBV5-4 | TRBD2 | 15 | once | CASSLGLAGVVEQFF | TGTGCCAGCAGCTTGGGTTTAGCGGGAGTGGTTGAGCAGTTCTTC
TRBJ1-1 | TRBV4-3 | - | 13 | - | CASSLGMNTEAFF | TGCGCCAGCAGCCTTGGCATGAACACTGAAGCTTTCTTT
TRBJ2-1 | TRBV7-9 | TRBD2 | 18 | - | CASSHGTSGKSSYNEQFF | TGTGCCAGCAGCCATGGGACTAGCGGCAAGAGCTCCTACAATGAGCAGTTCTTC
TRBJ2-5 | TRBV4-1 | - | 13 | - | CASSQGLEETQYF | TGCGCCAGCAGCCAAGGACTAGAAGAGACCCAGTACTTC
TRBJ2-5 | TRBV5-1 | - | 15 | - | CASSLAGGTQETQYF | TGCGCCAGCAGCTTGGCCGGCGGCACCCAAGAGACCCAGTACTTC
TRBJ1-1 | TRBV13 | - | 12 | few | CASSSRYTEAFF | TGTGCCAGCAGCTCACGGTACACTGAAGCTTTCTTT
TRBJ2-1 | TRBV5-6 | TRBD2 | 19 | - | CASSRGGAGGASSYNEQFF | TGTGCCAGCAGCCGGGGAGGAGCGGGGGGGGCAAGCTCCTACAATGAGCAGTTCTTC
TRBJ1-1 | TRBV7-8 | - | 15 | - | CASSLVGGRVSEAFF | TGTGCCAGCAGCTTGGTCGGGGGGCGAGTCTCTGAAGCTTTCTTT
TRBJ2-7 | TRBV7-6 | - | 17 | - | CASSLSESSVRAYEQYF | TGTGCCAGCAGCTTAAGCGAGAGCTCTGTCCGAGCCTACGAGCAGTACTTC
TRBJ1-2 | TRBV27 | - | 16 | - | CASSWAPTDSTNGYTF | TGTGCCAGCAGTTGGGCCCCGACAGATAGTACTAATGGCTACACCTTC
TRBJ2-4 | TRBV6-1 | TRBD2 | 15 | - | CASSEKLAGLDIQYF | TGTGCCAGCAGTGAAAAGCTAGCGGGATTGGACATTCAGTACTTC
TRBJ1-5 | TRBV4-2 | - | 16 | - | CASSQDPGDSNQPQHF | TGTGCCAGCAGCCAAGATCCAGGGGATAGCAATCAGCCCCAGCATTTT
TRBJ1-2 | TRBV7-9 | TRBD1 | 16 | - | CASRESGQGANYGYTF | TGTGCCAGCAGAGAATCTGGACAGGGCGCCAACTATGGCTACACCTTC
TRBJ1-1 | TRBV19 | - | 12 | - | CASSIGLSGAFF | TGTGCCAGTAGTATAGGACTATCGGGAGCTTTCTTT
TRBJ1-1 | TRBV11-2 | - | 15 | - | CASSLDPGVSTEAFF | TGTGCCAGCAGCTTAGATCCGGGAGTGAGCACTGAAGCTTTCTTT
TRBJ2-1 | TRBV30 | TRBD2 | 15 | - | CAWSVGLAGYNEQFF | TGTGCCTGGAGTGTTGGATTAGCGGGCTACAATGAGCAGTTCTTC
TRBJ2-3 | TRBV7-6 | - | 14 | - | CASSPAGFTDTQYF | TGTGCCAGCAGCCCCGCGGGGTTCACAGATACGCAGTATTTT
TRBJ2-2 | TRBV5-1 | TRBD2 | 17 | - | CASSLGLAGGPPGELFF | TGCGCCAGCAGCTTGGGGCTAGCGGGAGGGCCCCCCGGGGAGCTGTTTTTT
TRBJ2-1 | TRBV9 | TRBD2 | 14 | - | CASSALAGGYEQFF | TGTGCCAGCAGCGCCCTAGCGGGGGGGTACGAGCAGTTCTTC
TRBJ2-3 | TRBV5-5 | TRBD2 | 16 | once | CASSWGISGLTDTQYF | TGTGCCAGCAGCTGGGGGATTAGCGGGTTAACGGATACGCAGTATTTT
TRBJ2-4 | TRBV6-1 | - | 14 | - | CASRRGTEGHIQYF | TGTGCCAGCAGAAGAGGGACGGAGGGTCACATTCAGTACTTC
TRBJ2-4 | TRBV4-3 | TRBD2 | 18 | - | CASSPGFSGTSGGDIQYF | TGCGCCAGCAGCCCGGGCTTCTCCGGGACTAGCGGGGGAGACATTCAGTACTTC
TRBJ1-2 | TRBV29-1 | - | 11 | once | CSVNGGVGYTF | TGCAGCGTGAACGGAGGGGTAGGCTACACCTTC